This T cell receptor beta chain was obtained from a study of STAT5B mutations in CD4+ large granular lymphocyte leukemia. Sequencing was at survey level. Here immunoSEQ multiplex PCR was the method, and the copy in TCRdb shows in-frame clones only, minus some. The sample has about 45,000 clones, about 86% seen once. Germline lookup yields CDR1 MDHEN and CDR2 SYDVKM. CDR3 length: 16 amino acids. V was trimmed by 6 bases and J by 5 bases, leaving 20 bases between them. Material for sequencing was CD4+ T cells from blood buffy coats. The rearrangement joins TRBV28 to TRBJ1-5; weak D call: TRBD1 (5 bases). This TCR was sampled from a human donor in good health. CDR3 sequence reads: CASSPLGERKDQPQHF. DNA of the CDR3: TGTGCCAGCAGCCCCCTGGGGGAACGGAAGGATCAGCCCCAGCATTTT.